This T cell receptor beta chain was documented in a study of T cell changes during pregnancy in multiple sclerosis (dated by TCRdb to the late 2010s). Background on the whole study: The study looked at changes in the T cell repertoire across pregnancy in women with multiple sclerosis.

From V the trimming removes 4 bases and from J it removes 6 bases, while the gene matches leave 13 bases of the junction unaccounted for. The CDR3 has 17 amino acids, counting the end cysteine and phenylalanine. Only the CDR3 portion is preserved as DNA: 51 bases, with reading frame beginning at the first base. As regards this clone: Its antigen is not yet known. Base qualities are missing; no much larger clone stands one base away.

The library came from the immunoSEQ multiplex PCR assay. Here the immuneACCESS table is served through TCRdb, limited to in-frame sequences with V and J called. Missing clones are a known gap in these copies; in checked studies unresolved V genes cover under half, and the rest lacks a known reason. This sample comprises over 35,000 clones, 90% to 95% of them detected only once. 1% to 1.5% of the sample rests with the top ten. This receptor chain uses TRBV23-1 and TRBJ2-3; the central 10 bases match TRBD1. TRBV23-1 is recorded as an ORF, its role being uncertain. The material was peripheral blood, obtained before pregnancy. The receptor was derived from a female donor with multiple sclerosis, enrolled in a pregnancy study. The nucleotide sequence reads TGCGCCAGCAGTCCGAGCCGGGACAGGGGATCGTGGGATACGCAGTATTTT. This yields the protein CASSPSRDRGSWDTQYF.